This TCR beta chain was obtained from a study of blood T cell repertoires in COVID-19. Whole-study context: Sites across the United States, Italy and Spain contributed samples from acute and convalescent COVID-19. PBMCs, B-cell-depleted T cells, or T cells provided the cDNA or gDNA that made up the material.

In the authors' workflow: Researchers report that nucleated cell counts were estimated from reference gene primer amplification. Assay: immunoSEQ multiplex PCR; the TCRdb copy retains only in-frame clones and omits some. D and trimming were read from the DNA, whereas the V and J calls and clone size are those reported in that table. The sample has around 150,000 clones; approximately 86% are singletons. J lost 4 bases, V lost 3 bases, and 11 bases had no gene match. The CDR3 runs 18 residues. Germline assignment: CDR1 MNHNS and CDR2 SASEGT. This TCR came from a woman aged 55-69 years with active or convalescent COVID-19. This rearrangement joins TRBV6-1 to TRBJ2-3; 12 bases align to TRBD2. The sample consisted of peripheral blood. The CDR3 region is CASSDGILAGGGADTQYF. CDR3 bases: TGTGCCAGCAGTGACGGAATACTAGCGGGGGGCGGAGCAGATACGCAGTATTTT.